The T cell receptor beta chain described here comes from a study of T-cell reconstitution after alpha-beta-depleted transplantation in children. The study's findings and limits: Newly made T cells mostly supplied T-cell counts and diversity one year after transplant. Diversity of TCRbeta at day 60 was high in some patients, arising from surviving recipient T cells and thymic progenitors. Expanded clones from the graft, numbering several hundred, reportedly supplied alpha-beta T cells about two months after transplant.

Molecular barcoding with unique molecular identifiers was used for the TCRbeta library. TCRdb reprocessed the PCR reads with MiXCR, giving one entry per CDR3 protein. Of about 980,000 distinct CDR3 sequences in the sample, about 29% were seen once. CDR3 length: 12 amino acids. Germline V CDR1 and CDR2: DFQATT, SNEGSKA (reference sequence). The J segment lost 2 bases and the V segment lost 5 bases, leaving 2 bases of the junction unmatched. In its sample, this clonotype was seen a few times. Its antigen remains unknown. The sequence was collected from a boy younger than two who had a stem cell transplant for SCID, so the T cells may come from the graft donor. The sample in question was PBMCs, mostly from graft donor cells, obtained 360 days after TCRalphabeta/CD19-depleted stem cell transplant. V gene TRBV20-1 combines with J gene TRBJ2-7; 8 bases match TRBD1. The CDR3 DNA reads TGCAGTGCTCCGGGACAGGCCTACGAGCAGTACTTC. Its translation: CSAPGQAYEQYF.